This is a list of T cell receptor beta chains from one sample in a study of blood T cell repertoires in COVID-19. Data came from immunoSEQ multiplex PCR; TCRdb stores just in-frame clones and leaves some out. The sample yields about 140,000 clones, 88% seen once. The sample taken for sequencing was peripheral blood. Receptor source: a man in his 60s with active or convalescent COVID-19. Each CDR3 is given with its conserved first and last residue. The D gene is left open where the match is weak. Clone size is not always given. Where it is, it says once, few, many or a class for expanded clones.

TRBJ1-5 | . | . | TRBV1 | TGCACCAACCCGGAGCCCCAGCATTTT | CTNPEPQHF
TRBJ1-5 | . | . | TRBV1 | TGCACCAGCAGCCACCCGGGACAGGGGAACAATCAGCCCCAGCATTTT | CTSSHPGQGNNQPQHF
TRBJ2-1 | TRBD1 | . | TRBV19 | TGTGCCACAAAGGACAGGGGCTACAATGAGCAGTTCTTC | CATKDRGYNEQFF
TRBJ2-7 | TRBD1 | few | TRBV6-5 | TGTGCCAGCAGAACAGGGGCGTGGGAGCAGTACTTC | CASRTGAWEQYF
TRBJ1-2 | . | . | TRBV6-5 | TGTGCCAGCATTCGGACGGGGAACTATGGCTACACCTTC | CASIRTGNYGYTF
TRBJ1-6 | . | few | TRBV7-6 | TGTGCCAGCAGCTTACAGGGTTCATATAATTCACCCCTCCACTTT | CASSLQGSYNSPLHF
TRBJ2-7 | . | . | TRBV11-2 | TGTGCCAGCACCCGGTGGAGGCAGGGGAAGTACGAGCAGTACTTC | CASTRWRQGKYEQYF
TRBJ2-4 | TRBD1 | . | TRBV28 | TGTGCCAGCAGTCCATGGACAGGGGGCAAACTTCAGTACTTC | CASSPWTGGKLQYF
TRBJ2-2 | TRBD2 | . | TRBV19 | TGTGCCACTGGGACTATGAACACCGGGGAGCTGTTTTTT | CATGTMNTGELFF
TRBJ2-3 | TRBD2 | . | TRBV5-6 | TGTGCCAGCAACCGGGGGCTAGCGGGGGAAGATACGCAGTATTTT | CASNRGLAGEDTQYF
TRBJ2-2 | . | . | TRBV6-4 | TGTGCCAGCAGCCAGGAGCTGTTTTTT | CASSQELFF
TRBJ2-7 | TRBD2 | . | TRBV11-2 | TGTGCCAGCAGACCGGGACTAGCGGGACGAGGGTCCTACGAGCAGTACTTC | CASRPGLAGRGSYEQYF
TRBJ1-2 | . | . | TRBV19 | TGTGCCAGTAGTGTTAGCCCGACAGGCATCACCTATGGCTACACCTTC | CASSVSPTGITYGYTF
TRBJ1-5 | TRBD1 | . | TRBV28 | TGTGCCAGCAGTCCGGGACAGGGGAGTCAGCCCCAGCATTTT | CASSPGQGSQPQHF
TRBJ1-5 | . | once | TRBV2 | TGTGCCAGCATTCCGGACAGCTCGGGGAATCAGCCCCAGCATTTT | CASIPDSSGNQPQHF
TRBJ2-7 | TRBD2 | . | TRBV5-1 | TGCGCCAGCAGGGAGGGAGGGCCCTCCTACGAGCAGTACTTC | CASREGGPSYEQYF
TRBJ2-5 | TRBD2 | . | TRBV30 | TGTGCCTGGAGTGCGGGACTAGCAGCGCAAGAGACCCAGTACTTC | CAWSAGLAAQETQYF